These T cell receptor beta chains were read from a single sample in a study of T cell responses to AZD1222 COVID-19 vaccine. The protocol was immunoSEQ multiplex PCR, while the TCRdb copy is restricted to in-frame clones and leaves out a portion. This sample carries 130,000 to 150,000 clones, approximately 94% of them seen once, and the ten largest clones take roughly 2%. This specimen was peripheral blood, taken on day 0 of AZD1222 vaccination. These receptors were collected from an adult in good health. CDR3s include the opening cysteine and the closing phenylalanine or tryptophan. D genes are given only for firm matches. Not all rows give a size; the values are once, few, many and, for expanded clones, a class.

CASSLAGNNEQFF,TGTGCCAGCAGCCTAGCGGGTAACAATGAGCAGTTCTTC,TRBD2,.,TRBJ2-1,TRBV6-5
CASSARVLAGDNEQFF,TGTGCCAGCAGCGCGAGGGTGCTAGCGGGGGACAATGAGCAGTTCTTC,TRBD2,.,TRBJ2-1,TRBV9
CASSDSGTGAWNTEAFF,TGTGCCAGCAGTGACTCCGGGACAGGGGCCTGGAACACTGAAGCTTTCTTT,TRBD1,.,TRBJ1-1,TRBV2
CSASQGSYGYTF,TGCAGTGCTAGTCAGGGAAGCTATGGCTACACCTTC,.,.,TRBJ1-2,TRBV20-1
CASRKPGQSNEKLFF,TGTGCCAGCAGGAAACCGGGACAGAGTAATGAAAAACTGTTTTTT,TRBD1,.,TRBJ1-4,TRBV6-6
CASSDGGQGNGYTF,TGTGCCAGCAGTGACGGGGGACAGGGGAATGGCTACACCTTC,TRBD1,.,TRBJ1-2,TRBV6-4
CASVAGLAGGKVDTQYF,TGTGCCAGCGTAGCAGGACTAGCGGGGGGCAAGGTAGATACGCAGTATTTT,TRBD2,.,TRBJ2-3,TRBV7-9
CASSPGTQREQFF,TGTGCCAGCAGCCCCGGGACTCAGAGGGAGCAGTTCTTC,.,.,TRBJ2-1,TRBV5-4
CASSLILGGNEQYF,TGTGCCAGCAGCTTGATACTGGGGGGCAACGAGCAGTACTTC,.,.,TRBJ2-7,TRBV5-4
CASSTRLAGGLSYEQYF,TGTGCCAGCAGCACCCGACTAGCGGGGGGTCTTTCCTACGAGCAGTACTTC,TRBD2,.,TRBJ2-7,TRBV7-8
CATSPGRRSNYEQYF,TGTGCCACCAGCCCTGGAAGAAGGTCAAACTACGAGCAGTACTTC,.,.,TRBJ2-7,TRBV15
CASSVTSGRALEQFF,TGCGCCAGCAGCGTGACTAGCGGGAGGGCCCTTGAGCAGTTCTTC,TRBD2,.,TRBJ2-1,TRBV5-1
CASSSPGGSEAFF,TGTGCCAGCAGTTCCCCCGGGGGGTCTGAAGCTTTCTTT,.,.,TRBJ1-1,TRBV12-3/TRBV12-4
CASSQIGIINSGANVLTF,TGTGCCAGCAGCCAAATAGGGATCATAAACTCTGGGGCCAACGTCCTGACTTTC,.,.,TRBJ2-6,TRBV3-1/TRBV3-2
CAISETSPDTQYF,TGTGCCATCAGTGAGACAAGCCCAGATACGCAGTATTTT,.,.,TRBJ2-3,TRBV10-3
CASSQLLRDGLGQYF,TGTGCCAGCAGCCAACTCCTCCGGGACGGGCTGGGGCAGTACTTC,.,once,TRBJ2-7,TRBV3-1/TRBV3-2
CASSAANEKLFF,TGTGCCAGTAGTGCCGCAAATGAAAAACTGTTTTTT,.,.,TRBJ1-4,TRBV19
CASSRLDRADYEQYF,TGCGCCAGCAGCCGTCTCGACCGGGCGGACTACGAGCAGTACTTC,.,.,TRBJ2-7,TRBV4-1
CASSWGMDTEAFF,TGTGCCAGCAGTTGGGGCATGGACACTGAAGCTTTCTTT,.,.,TRBJ1-1,TRBV6-5
CASSYSTPDFWQPQHF,TGTGCCAGCAGTTACTCGACCCCGGATTTCTGGCAGCCCCAGCATTTT,.,.,TRBJ1-5,TRBV6-6
CASSVRGDPPYSGANVLTF,TGTGCCAGCAGCGTAAGAGGCGATCCCCCGTATTCTGGGGCCAACGTCCTGACTTTC,.,.,TRBJ2-6,TRBV9
CATKRAGWNTGELFF,TGTGCCACCAAGAGGGCAGGGTGGAACACCGGGGAGCTGTTTTTT,.,.,TRBJ2-2,TRBV19
CASSLVRPDRANTEAFF,TGTGCCAGCAGCTTGGTTCGACCCGACAGGGCGAACACTGAAGCTTTCTTT,TRBD1,.,TRBJ1-1,TRBV5-5
CASSQEGPHQPQHF,TGTGCCAGCAGCCAAGAAGGCCCTCATCAGCCCCAGCATTTT,.,.,TRBJ1-5,TRBV3-1/TRBV3-2
CASASPGIQNTEAFF,TGTGCCAGCGCCTCCCCGGGAATTCAGAACACTGAAGCTTTCTTT,.,.,TRBJ1-1,TRBV28
CASTQGTSGSTDTQYF,TGTGCCAGCACTCAAGGGACTAGCGGAAGCACAGATACGCAGTATTTT,TRBD2,.,TRBJ2-3,TRBV5-4
CASTSRQGAYTEAFF,TGTGCCAGTACCTCACGTCAGGGGGCATACACTGAAGCTTTCTTT,TRBD1,.,TRBJ1-1,TRBV19
CSVEGGTRVFF,TGCAGCGTTGAAGGTGGGACTAGGGTTTTCTTC,TRBD2,.,TRBJ2-1,TRBV29-1
CASSSTGEHTDTQYF,TGTGCCAGCAGTTCTACAGGAGAACACACAGATACGCAGTATTTT,.,.,TRBJ2-3,TRBV25-1
CSAREGETQYF,TGCAGTGCTAGGGAAGGAGAGACCCAGTACTTC,.,.,TRBJ2-5,TRBV20-1
CASSQEGVTGELFF,TGTGCCAGCAGCCAAGAGGGCGTCACCGGGGAGCTGTTTTTT,.,once,TRBJ2-2,TRBV3-1/TRBV3-2
CASSLVLRGRRNEKLFF,TGTGCCAGCAGCTTAGTATTGAGGGGACGACGTAATGAAAAACTGTTTTTT,.,.,TRBJ1-4,TRBV7-2
CASSQAGILYEQYF,TGTGCCAGCAGCCAGGCGGGGATCCTCTACGAGCAGTACTTC,.,.,TRBJ2-7,TRBV7-9
CASTPGLSGDYGYTF,TGTGCCAGCACCCCTGGTCTCTCGGGCGACTATGGCTACACCTTC,.,.,TRBJ1-2,TRBV5-6
CASSFDSRGEQFF,TGTGCCAGTAGTTTCGACTCCCGGGGTGAGCAGTTCTTC,.,.,TRBJ2-1,TRBV19
CASSEYRGRQETQYF,TGTGCCAGCAGTGAATACCGAGGTCGGCAAGAGACCCAGTACTTC,.,.,TRBJ2-5,TRBV25-1
CASSSRRQGTAFEAFF,TGTGCCAGCTCCTCCCGGAGACAGGGAACGGCATTTGAAGCTTTCTTT,TRBD1,.,TRBJ1-1,TRBV27
CASSSRNQETQYF,TGTGCCAGCAGCTCAAGGAACCAAGAGACCCAGTACTTC,.,.,TRBJ2-5,TRBV7-3
CATSEGLGQTSSYNSPLHF,TGTGCCACCAGCGAGGGACTTGGGCAGACGAGCTCCTATAATTCACCCCTCCACTTT,.,.,TRBJ1-6,TRBV15
CAISESASPGGDTQYF,TGTGCCATCAGTGAGTCGGCCTCCCCGGGAGGGGATACGCAGTATTTT,TRBD2,.,TRBJ2-3,TRBV10-3
CASTTVGQETQYF,TGCGCCAGCACCACGGTGGGACAAGAGACCCAGTACTTC,.,.,TRBJ2-5,TRBV5-1
CAISESRVLGQPQHF,TGTGCCATCAGCGAGTCGCGGGTTCTGGGGCAGCCCCAGCATTTT,.,.,TRBJ1-5,TRBV10-3
CASSLKPGAGGNEQFF,TGTGCCAGCAGCCTTAAGCCGGGGGCCGGAGGTAATGAGCAGTTCTTC,.,.,TRBJ2-1,TRBV7-3
CASSVHGLADTGELFF,TGTGCCAGCAGTGTTCATGGGCTAGCGGACACCGGGGAGCTGTTTTTT,TRBD2,.,TRBJ2-2,TRBV2
CASRSRQGNQPQHF,TGTGCCAGCAGGTCCAGACAGGGCAATCAGCCCCAGCATTTT,.,.,TRBJ1-5,TRBV6-5
CASSEGDRGRTDTQYF,TGTGCCAGCAGTGAAGGCGACAGGGGGCGCACAGATACGCAGTATTTT,TRBD1,.,TRBJ2-3,TRBV6-4
CAISGAGNHEKLFF,TGTGCCATCAGTGGGGCAGGGAATCATGAAAAACTGTTTTTT,.,.,TRBJ1-4,TRBV10-3
CASSEAGEVTAFF,TGTGCCAGCAGTGAAGCTGGGGAGGTTACGGCTTTCTTT,.,.,TRBJ1-1,TRBV6-1
CASSLVSNEKLFF,TGTGCCAGCAGTTTAGTCAGCAATGAAAAACTGTTTTTT,.,.,TRBJ1-4,TRBV27
CASSEGRRYGYTF,TGTGCCAGCAGTGAAGGCCGTCGCTATGGCTACACCTTC,.,.,TRBJ1-2,TRBV6-1
CASSPLEGLYGYTF,TGCGCCAGCAGCCCCCTGGAAGGTTTGTATGGCTACACCTTC,.,.,TRBJ1-2,TRBV4-1
CTSSQGPLAGGGDNEQFF,TGCACCAGCAGCCAAGGTCCTCTAGCGGGAGGGGGAGACAATGAGCAGTTCTTC,.,.,TRBJ2-1,TRBV1
CASSLALVVAGGGEQFF,TGTGCCAGCAGCTTAGCCCTTGTGGTAGCGGGAGGAGGTGAGCAGTTCTTC,TRBD2,.,TRBJ2-1,TRBV7-2